This T cell receptor beta chain was observed in a study of T cells in Graves' hyperthyroidism and ophthalmopathy (dated by TCRdb to between 2018 and 2020). About the full investigation: Peripheral blood was collected at initial diagnosis, before any treatment. To identify TCR V-J signatures that set the groups apart, the researchers used a discovery cohort of 100 patients, made up of 43 with Graves' ophthalmopathy and some 60 with stable Graves' hyperthyroidism. Prospective prediction of ophthalmopathy was tested in an independent validation cohort consisting of 18 to 20 hyperthyroidism patients and around 16 patients who later progressed to ophthalmopathy. The approximately 100 discovery patients were divided at random into training and test sets in a 7:3 ratio. The study also compared thyroid tissue and blood T-cell repertoires from about six Graves' hyperthyroidism patients. Once sampling was done, hyperthyroidism patients were given methimazole at a starting dose of 30 mg daily, whereas ophthalmopathy patients were given high-dose intravenous methylprednisolone. The paper reports TCR Vbeta CDR3 sequencing of roughly 140 peripheral blood samples: under 45 ophthalmopathy, 75 to 80 hyperthyroidism and approximately 17 progressor patients. Study-wide findings and limitations: Sample size was not statistically predetermined, and blinding of investigators to group allocation was not performed. Most expanded thyroid clonotypes (frequency above 0.001) were also detected in blood, suggesting blood repertoires may reflect thyroid immune responses. In validation, the model predicted progression to ophthalmopathy with approximately 69% sensitivity and roughly 72% specificity, a median of approximately 6.7 months before onset. Ophthalmopathy was separated from stable hyperthyroidism by a 13 V-J signature model, with around 90% sensitivity and about 84% specificity obtained in cross-validation and 80%/75% obtained in testing.

The germline V gene gives CDR1 as SGHNT and CDR2 as YENEEA. Including the terminal cysteine and phenylalanine, the CDR3 comprises 14 residues. The DNA shown is the 42-base CDR3, in frame from base 1. The trim is 2 bases for V and 1 base for J, with a gap of 6 bases between the germline ends. The TCR beta CDR3 regions were amplified from the RNA transcripts. The first round of RT-PCR for the TCR CDR3 was performed with the HTBI primer set and the Qiagen OneStep RT-PCR kit. The libraries were constructed in a second round of multiplex PCR and then size-selected and purified. Sequencing of the libraries was done on an Illumina HiSeq2000 using paired-end 100 bp reads. In the authors' own workflow: SOAPnuke was used to process the raw data, throwing out any read that contained adapters or uncalled bases, had a mean Phred below 15, or lacked an exact constant-primer or identifier match. COPE v1.2.5 was used to merge the high-quality paired reads, and each unique nucleotide sequence was defined as a clonotype. MiTCR v1.1 was used to align the clonotypes against IMGT TRBV, TRBD and TRBJ reference segments. Only V-J combinations with frequency above 0.0001, covering roughly 99% of repertoires, were analysed. A TCS score was defined as the ratio of F50 (clonal expansion) to E x V (chaos), with BLOSUM62-based TCRdist applied between CDR3 peptides within each V-J. Welch's t-statistics and random forest reduced around 550 V-J features to about 13, which were used in a naive Bayes classifier (R e1071). The public reads were reprocessed in TCRdb via fastp at Q25 and MiXCR, keeping in-frame beta chains. Merged by CDR3 protein, the rows form single entries marked with the most common genes and DNA. Clone size and V and J calls follow TCRdb, not the original study. The sample table shows around 340,000 distinct CDR3 sequences, and roughly 18% are seen once. About half of the sample goes to the ten largest clones.

Stable Graves' hyperthyroidism was defined as no progression to ophthalmopathy during 18 months of follow-up. Hyperthyroidism patients were newly diagnosed, with disease duration under 2 months, and aged 18 to 65 years. Any patient with an uncontrolled infection, another autoimmune disease, pregnancy or lactation was excluded. Diagnoses were based on clinical symptoms, serum thyroxine and TRAb, thyroid ultrasound and orbital computed tomography. PBMCs were isolated from about 10 ml of fresh peripheral blood by Ficoll-Paque density gradient centrifugation. Total RNA was extracted with Trizol reagent, and quality was checked on an Agilent 2100 Bioanalyzer. About this clonotype: Its antigen is not yet known. Per-base qualities were not stored, and no clone one base away is much larger.

The chain links TRBV11-3 with TRBJ2-4; the D gene is not confidently resolved. Sequenced material: blood. The source of this sequence is a woman between 50 and 59 years old with Graves' hyperthyroidism. CDR3 protein: CASSLRLAKNIQYF. The DNA sequence is as follows: TGTGCCAGCAGCTTAAGGCTTGCCAAAAACATTCAGTACTTC.